The 21 T cell receptor beta chains presented below share a single source sample, sequenced in a study of blood T cell repertoires in COVID-19. Assay used: immunoSEQ multiplex PCR; TCRdb lists only in-frame clones, some missing. The sample holds about 43,000 clones, roughly 88% seen once. The sequenced sample was peripheral blood. All receptors derive from a man between 60 and 75 years old with active COVID-19.

In this sample, this clone turned up once. The chain combines TRBV15 with TRBJ1-2, with 9 bases lining up with TRBD1. The CDR3 spans 14 residues. V was clipped by 2 bases and J by 4 bases; unmatched bases: 2. Germline V CDR1 and CDR2: LNHNV, YYDKDF (reference sequence). CDR3 in DNA: TGTGCCACCAGCAGAACAGGGGGCGGCTATGGCTACACCTTC. As protein: CATSRTGGGYGYTF.

This clone has more than one count but fewer than ten. This chain connects TRBV7-9 to TRBJ1-3; possibly TRBD1 for D (5 bases). In germline, CDR1 is SEHNR, CDR2 FQNEAQ (reference sequence). The length of the CDR3 is 15 residues. V was shortened by 1 base and J by 7 bases, with 14 bases between the two germline ends. This CDR3 reads CASSLEGQSGNTIYF. The CDR3, as DNA: TGTGCCAGCAGCTTAGAAGGACAAAGCGGGAACACCATATATTTT.

The J gene is TRBJ2-7, the V gene TRBV27; 9 nucleotides match TRBD2. Germline CDR1 is MNHEY and CDR2 is SMNVEV (reference sequence). The CDR3 spans 18 residues. Trimming removed 2 bases from V and 0 bases from J; junction bases left unmatched: 11. The CDR3 here is CASSLAGGPTAFSYEQYF. The CDR3 DNA reads TGTGCCAGCAGTTTAGCGGGAGGGCCGACAGCCTTCTCCTACGAGCAGTACTTC.

This rearrangement joins TRBV27 to TRBJ2-3; D is unresolved. The CDR3 runs to 16 residues. The V end lost 5 bases, the J end lost 1 base, and 16 bases lay between the germline ends. From germline, CDR1 is MNHEY and CDR2 SMNVEV (reference sequence). The CDR3 spells CASSPAGFGGTDTQYF. In nucleotides, the CDR3 is TGTGCCAGCAGTCCCGCCGGGTTCGGCGGCACAGATACGCAGTATTTT.

CDR3 nucleotides: TGTGCCAGCAGTCGGTTTCCGGGCGGGAGGGGGACCGGGGAGCTGTTTTTT. Translated, it gives CASSRFPGGRGTGELFF. The chain links TRBV28 to TRBJ2-2; 9 bases match TRBD2. J lost 5 bases, V lost 5 bases, and 12 bases had no gene match. Germline CDR1 and CDR2: MDHEN and SYDVKM. This CDR3 spans 17 amino acids. Full variable domain (missing parts from reference TRBV28 and TRBJ2-2): DVKVTQSSRYLVKRTGEKVFLECVQDMDHENMFWYRQDPGLGLRLIYFSYDVKMKEKGDIPEGYSVSREKKERFSLILESASTNQTSMYLCASSRFPGGRGTGELFFGEGSRLTVL.

J is TRBJ2-5 and V is TRBV29-1; D perhaps matches TRBD2 (6 bases). This CDR3 is 11 amino acids long. Germline V lookup: CDR1 SQVTM, CDR2 ANQGSEA. Trimming cost V 6 bases and J 1 base, with 6 bases left between them. CDR3 nucleotides: TGCAGCGTGGGGGGCCAAGAGACCCAGTACTTC. Translation gives CSVGGQETQYF. The full variable domain, its missing parts supplied by reference TRBV29-1 and TRBJ2-5, is SAVISQKPSRDICQRGTSLTIQCQVDSQVTMMFWYRQQPGQSLTLIATANQGSEATYESGFVIDKFPISRPNLTFSTLTVSNMSPEDSSIYLCSVGGQETQYFGPGTRLLVL.

V gene TRBV6-2 or TRBV6-3 combines with J gene TRBJ2-7; 8 positions match TRBD1. Trimming took 4 bases from V and 3 from J; bases not matched to a gene: 8. CDR1 MNHEY and CDR2 SVGEGT come from the germline V gene. The CDR3 runs 15 residues. The CDR3 DNA reads as TGTGCCAGCAGTTCCGCAGGGGGCTCCCTCTACGAGCAGTACTTC. Residues: CASSSAGGSLYEQYF.

This rearrangement joins TRBV9 to TRBJ2-3; 12 bases fit TRBD2. The CDR3 has 18 amino acids. CDR1 is SGDLS, CDR2 YYNGEE, per germline. In nucleotides, the CDR3 is TGTGCTACTCCAACACGTGCCCTACTAGCGGGAGGAGGTGATACGCAGTATTTT. It specifies CATPTRALLAGGGDTQYF.

This clone was seen a handful of times. In the same sample, other DNA sequences code for this CDR3. The chain couples TRBV6-2 or TRBV6-3 to TRBJ2-7, with a possible D match to TRBD2 (5 bases). Germline loops: CDR1 MNHEY, CDR2 SVGEGT. V was pared by 5 bases and J by 5 bases, with 7 bases between. The CDR3 runs to 11 residues. The CDR3 sequence: CASSTGNEQYF. CDR3 coding DNA: TGTGCCAGCAGTACGGGAAACGAGCAGTACTTC.

This chain connects TRBV4-2 to TRBJ2-2, with D uncertain. V gave up 2 bases and J gave up 2 bases, with 6 bases separating them. This CDR3 has 14 residues. Per the germline V gene, CDR1 is LGHNA and CDR2 is YNFKEQ. CDR3 sequence: CASSQTENTGELFF. The CDR3 DNA reads TGTGCCAGCAGCCAAACAGAAAACACCGGGGAGCTGTTTTTT.

By share, this clone counts as medium-sized (0.01 to 0.1%). The V gene is TRBV6-1, the J gene TRBJ1-6; no clear D gene. The CDR3 extends over 15 amino acids. Between the trimmed V and J ends, which lost 3 bases and 5 bases, there was a span of 11 bases. CDR1 and CDR2 from the germline V gene are MNHNS and SASEGT. This CDR3 reads CASSDSLWDNSPLHF. CDR3 sequence (DNA): TGTGCCAGCAGTGATAGCTTGTGGGATAATTCACCCCTCCACTTT.

This clone showed up just once. The chain has TRBV2 and TRBJ1-2; TRBD1 matches at 7 bases. The length of the CDR3 is 13 residues. After removal of 10 bases from V and 5 bases from J, the junction contained 10 bases not matched to a gene. Germline values: CDR1 SNHLY, CDR2 FYNNEI. The CDR3 DNA reads TGTGCCACCGCGAGACAGGGCCAATATGGCTACACCTTC. Translation gives CATARQGQYGYTF.

The chain links TRBV6-5 to TRBJ1-3, with D uncertain. The CDR3 extends over 15 amino acids. Per the germline V gene, CDR1 is MNHEY and CDR2 is SVGAGI. V shed 0 bases and J shed 4 bases, with 10 bases lying between them. CDR3 DNA sequence: TGTGCCAGCAGTTACTCGAACAGCAAGGGAAACACCATATATTTT. Protein: CASSYSNSKGNTIYF.

The chain links TRBV6-1 to TRBJ2-5, with TRBD1 as a possible D gene (5 bases). The CDR3 spans 14 residues. Per germline, CDR1 MNHNS and CDR2 SASEGT. V was shortened by 2 bases and J by 7 bases, with 14 bases between the two germline ends. CDR3 region: CASSESWSGRTQYF. DNA for the CDR3: TGTGCCAGCAGTGAAAGTTGGTCAGGGCGGACCCAGTACTTC.

This chain joins TRBV29-1 and TRBJ1-1; D remains unclear. V was pared by 6 bases and J by 4 bases, with 12 bases between. The CDR3 length is 12 residues. CDR1 SQVTM and CDR2 ANQGSEA come from the germline V gene. In DNA form, the CDR3 reads TGCAGCGTCGAGCCGGTTGGCACTGAAGCTTTCTTT. It translates to CSVEPVGTEAFF.

The genes are TRBV10-2 and TRBJ2-1, with no clear D. The CDR3 has 12 residues. In germline, CDR1 is WSHSY, CDR2 SAAADI. Trimming removed 4 bases from V and 7 bases from J, with 8 bases in between. The CDR3 region is CASSVSSNEQFF. The CDR3 nucleotides are TGCGCCAGCAGTGTTAGTTCTAATGAGCAGTTCTTC.

This chain links TRBV5-8 with TRBJ1-1; D ambiguous. Trimming left V 1 base short and J 8 bases short, with 6 bases between. Per germline, CDR1 SGHTS and CDR2 YDEGEE. The CDR3 length is 11 residues. The CDR3 region is CASSLILEAFF. CDR3 nucleotide sequence: TGTGCCAGCAGCTTGATTCTCGAAGCTTTCTTT.

The chain employs TRBV19 and TRBJ1-3; D gene uncertain. The V end was cut by 4 bases, the J end by 0 bases, with 13 bases between. Germline V gives CDR1 LNHDA, CDR2 SQIVND (reference sequence). This CDR3 region has 16 residues. The CDR3 DNA sequence: TGTGCCAGTAGTACTAGCATGGGGAGCTCTGGAAACACCATATATTTT. Its translation is CASSTSMGSSGNTIYF.

CDR3 amino acids: CASSDTVAGNEKLFF. The CDR3 DNA is TGTGCCAGCAGCGACACGGTCGCAGGGAATGAAAAACTGTTTTTT. V and J are TRBV5-5 and TRBJ1-4; a possible D gene is TRBD1 (5 bases). Trimming took off 4 bases at V and 5 bases at J, with 15 bases between the two ends. The V gene's germline CDR1 is SGHKS and CDR2 YYEKEE (reference sequence). The CDR3 runs 15 residues.

This clone was observed once. The chain links TRBV16 to TRBJ2-4; 8 bases are shared with TRBD1. Losses at the gene ends were 4 bases for V and 8 bases for J; bases not matched to a gene: 1. The CDR3 is 12 residues long. Germline V gene lookup returns CDR1 KGHSY and CDR2 FQNENV. The CDR3 nucleotides read TGTGCCAGCAGCCCCAGGGGGCACATTCAGTACTTC. Its protein product is CASSPRGHIQYF.

The gene calls are TRBV5-1 and TRBJ2-7; 11 bases are shared with TRBD2. V gave up 5 bases and J gave up 7 bases; unmatched junction bases: 5. Germline CDR1 reads SGHRS; CDR2 reads YFSETQ. The CDR3 has 13 residues. The CDR3 DNA is TGCGCCAGCAGTTCGGGACTAGCGGCTGAGCAGTACTTC. Protein product: CASSSGLAAEQYF.